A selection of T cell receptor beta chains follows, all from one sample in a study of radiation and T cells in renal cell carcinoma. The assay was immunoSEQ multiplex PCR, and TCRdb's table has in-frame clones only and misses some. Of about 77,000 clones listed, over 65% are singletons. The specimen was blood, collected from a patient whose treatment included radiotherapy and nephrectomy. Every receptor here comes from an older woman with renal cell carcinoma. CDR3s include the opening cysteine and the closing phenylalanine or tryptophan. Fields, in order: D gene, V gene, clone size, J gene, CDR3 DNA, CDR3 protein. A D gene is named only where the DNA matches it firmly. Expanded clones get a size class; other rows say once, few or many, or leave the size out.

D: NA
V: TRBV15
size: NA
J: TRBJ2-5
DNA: TGTGCCACCAGCAGTCCGCGTAACGCGCCAGAGACCCAGTACTTC
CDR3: CATSSPRNAPETQYF

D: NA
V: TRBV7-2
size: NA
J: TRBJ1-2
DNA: TGTGCCAGCAGCTCCTCGGGGGGGGCGGCCCAGAGCTACACCTTC
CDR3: CASSSSGGAAQSYTF

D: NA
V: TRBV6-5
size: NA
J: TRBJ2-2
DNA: TGTGCCAGCAGTTACTCAGGGGTCACCGGGGAGCTGTTTTTT
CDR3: CASSYSGVTGELFF

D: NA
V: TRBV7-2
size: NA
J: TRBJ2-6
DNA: TGTGCCAGCAGCTTAGAAGCAGGGGCGGGCTCTGGGGCCAACGTCCTGACTTTC
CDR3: CASSLEAGAGSGANVLTF

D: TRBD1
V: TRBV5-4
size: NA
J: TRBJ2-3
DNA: TGTGCCAGCAGCATACCACAGGGGGCAGTCACAGATACGCAGTATTTT
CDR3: CASSIPQGAVTDTQYF

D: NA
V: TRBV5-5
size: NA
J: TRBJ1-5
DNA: TGTGCCAGCAGCTGGGACGGATCCAATCAGCCCCAGCATTTT
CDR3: CASSWDGSNQPQHF

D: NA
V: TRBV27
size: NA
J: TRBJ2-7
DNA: TGTGCCAGCAGTTCCCAACCGGTCCACGAGCAGTACTTC
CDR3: CASSSQPVHEQYF

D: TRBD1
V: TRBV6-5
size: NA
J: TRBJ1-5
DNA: TGTGCCAGCAGCATCGACAGGGGACTAAATCAGCCCCAGCATTTT
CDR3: CASSIDRGLNQPQHF

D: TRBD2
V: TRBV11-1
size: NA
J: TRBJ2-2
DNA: TGTGCCAGCAGCGTTCTAGCGGGAACCGGGGAGCTGTTTTTT
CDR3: CASSVLAGTGELFF

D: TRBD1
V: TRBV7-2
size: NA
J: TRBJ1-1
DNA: TGTGCCAGCAGCTTAGTAGGGGGCATCACTGAAGCTTTCTTT
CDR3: CASSLVGGITEAFF

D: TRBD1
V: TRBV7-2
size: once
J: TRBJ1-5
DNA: TGTGCCAGCAGCCCCCGGACAGGGGCTAGCAATCAGCCCCAGCATTTT
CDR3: CASSPRTGASNQPQHF